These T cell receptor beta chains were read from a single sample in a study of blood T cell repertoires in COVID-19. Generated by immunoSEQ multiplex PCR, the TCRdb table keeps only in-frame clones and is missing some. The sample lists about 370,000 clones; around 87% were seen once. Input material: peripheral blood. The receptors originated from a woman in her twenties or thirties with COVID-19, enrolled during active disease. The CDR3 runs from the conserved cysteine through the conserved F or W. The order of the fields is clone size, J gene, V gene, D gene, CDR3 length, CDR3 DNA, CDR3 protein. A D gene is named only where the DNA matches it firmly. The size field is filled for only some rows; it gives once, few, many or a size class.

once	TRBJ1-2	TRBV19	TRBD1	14	TGTGCCAGTAGAGGACAGGGGGCAGGTATTGGCTACACCTTC	CASRGQGAGIGYTF
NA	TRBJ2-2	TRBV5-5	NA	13	TGTGCCAGCAGCTACTCCTTGGCCGGGGAGCTGTTTTTT	CASSYSLAGELFF
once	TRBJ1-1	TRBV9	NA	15	TGTGCCAGCAGCGTCACCGGGAGTCGGACGGATGAAGCTTTCTTT	CASSVTGSRTDEAFF
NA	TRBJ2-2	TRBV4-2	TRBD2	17	TGTGCCAGCAGCCAACTAGGGACTAGCGGGAACACCGGGGAGCTGTTTTTT	CASSQLGTSGNTGELFF
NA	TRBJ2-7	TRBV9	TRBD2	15	TGTGCCAGCAGCGTCCAGCGGGAGTTCTCCTACGAGCAGTACTTC	CASSVQREFSYEQYF
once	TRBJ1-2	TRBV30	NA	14	TGTGCCTGGACACCCTCGGCGGGAAATCAAGGCTACACCTTC	CAWTPSAGNQGYTF
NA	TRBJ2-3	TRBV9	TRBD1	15	TGTGCCAGCAGCGCGGGACAGGGTAGGCCAGATACGCAGTATTTT	CASSAGQGRPDTQYF
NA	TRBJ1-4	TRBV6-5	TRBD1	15	TGTGCCAGCAGAACCGACAGGGGGCGTCTCGGAAAACTGTTTTTT	CASRTDRGRLGKLFF
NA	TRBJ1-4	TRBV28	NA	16	TGTGCCAGCAGTTCCCTGAACGGCCGGGGAGATGAAAAACTGTTTTTT	CASSSLNGRGDEKLFF
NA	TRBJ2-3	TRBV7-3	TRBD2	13	TGTGCCAGCAGCTGGGACTACACAGATACGCAGTATTTT	CASSWDYTDTQYF
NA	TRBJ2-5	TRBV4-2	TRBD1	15	TGTGCCAGCAGCCAACCCAGCGAGGGGGCGGAGACCCAGTACTTC	CASSQPSEGAETQYF
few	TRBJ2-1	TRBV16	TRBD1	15	TGTGCCAGCAGCCTCAGGGGACAGGGTTACAATGAGCAGTTCTTC	CASSLRGQGYNEQFF
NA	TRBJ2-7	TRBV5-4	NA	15	TGTGCCAGCAGCTTGGGGGCAGCCGCCTCCTACGAGCAGTACTTC	CASSLGAAASYEQYF
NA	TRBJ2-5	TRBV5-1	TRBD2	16	TGCGCCAGCAGCTTGGTGGGTAGCGGGGCTCAAGAGACCCAGTACTTC	CASSLVGSGAQETQYF
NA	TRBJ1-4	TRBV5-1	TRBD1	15	TGCGCCAGCAGCCGAGGGGGCTACTCGTTGCAAAAACTGTTTTTT	CASSRGGYSLQKLFF